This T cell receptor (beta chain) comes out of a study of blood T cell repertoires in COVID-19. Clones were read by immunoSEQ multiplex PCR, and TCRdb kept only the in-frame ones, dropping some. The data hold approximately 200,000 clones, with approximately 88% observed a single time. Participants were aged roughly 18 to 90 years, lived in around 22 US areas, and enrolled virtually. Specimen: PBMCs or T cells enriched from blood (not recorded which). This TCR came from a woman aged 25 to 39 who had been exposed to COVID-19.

The CDR3 nucleotides read TGTGCCAGCAGTGAACTTGCGGGGTTTACAACAGATACGCAGTATTTT. Encoded protein: CASSELAGFTTDTQYF. V and J are TRBV6-1 and TRBJ2-3; TRBD2 might be the D (6 bases). Trimming shortened V by 2 bases and J by 3 bases, and 15 bases separated the two germline ends. The germline CDR1 and CDR2 sequences are MNHNS and SASEGT. The CDR3 runs 16 residues.